This TCR beta chain is from a study of tumor-infiltrating lymphocytes in primary liver carcinoma (dated by TCRdb to between 2016 and 2019). For the wider study: The five patients, three men and two women aged 30 to 69 years, had hepatocellular carcinoma (four) or combined HCC and intrahepatic cholangiocarcinoma (one). The five patients had tumors of stage T1-T3 N0M0, with maximum diameters ranging from about 4.2 to 10 cm. Roughly 3.65 to 7.13 million productive TCRbeta reads were obtained per sample, and no significant difference in read depth was found between tissue types. For each liver tumor, the study sampled five regions along with adjacent normal tissue and blood, and applied TCRbeta repertoire sequencing, expression microarrays and whole-exome sequencing. A total of approximately 35 specimens from 5 patients underwent TCRbeta repertoire sequencing, comprising 25 or so tumor regions, 5 adjacent noncancerous liver tissues and 5 peripheral blood samples. The roughly 25 tumor region samples were profiled with Agilent mRNA microarrays so that TCRbeta repertoire diversity could be related to the local molecular phenotype. Technical replicate repertoires showed high reproducibility, with mean shared-clone rates around 0.91 and correlation coefficients above 0.98. Here is what the overall study found, with its caveats: Bulk unsorted samples precluded comparing CD4+ and CD8+ T cell repertoires. Compared with blood, tumors had a significantly larger share of the repertoire taken up by the top 250 clones (p = 0.039). Repertoire overlap was higher between tumor regions (mean about 36%) than tumor-adjacent (17%) or tumor-blood (approximately 14%) pairs, consistent with antigen-driven expansion. Just about 8-25% of top clones turned up in all five regions of a tumor, which suggests spatial heterogeneity among tumor-infiltrating T cells. Only a few patients were included in the study, and the authors note that the findings should be validated in a larger study. Because sequencing covered only the TCR beta chain and unpaired alpha chains were not captured, true repertoire diversity is likely underestimated.

Without any cell sorting, total RNA and DNA were co-extracted from around 18-30 mg of bulk tissue using the AllPrep DNA/RNA mini kit. Between November 2015 and March 2016, about five patients in China with histopathologically diagnosed primary liver carcinoma had surgical resection. At the time of sampling, the patients were treatment-naive and had chronic HBV infection. Each tumor was sampled at five spatially separated regions: the superior, inferior, left-lateral and right-lateral poles and the tumor centre. More than 75% viable tumor cells were found by histology in every tumor sample. Pieces of fresh tumor and adjacent tissue were cut in half, with one half kept in RNAlater at -80 degrees C and the other half sent for histology. With regard to this clonotype: Its binding antigen is unknown. The CDR3 end shows no conserved phenylalanine or tryptophan, and so a read error is likely. Because the CDR3's place on the DNA is in doubt, the DNA is left out and the CDR3 is given as listed by TCRdb.

Using a constant-region primer and ProtoScript II reverse transcriptase, TCRbeta-specific cDNA was reverse-transcribed from about 0.45 ug total RNA. Three nested multiplex PCR rounds, following a slightly modified ARM-PCR procedure, were used to build the TCRbeta libraries. Each of the first two PCR rounds ran for around 11 cycles using multiplex TRBV1-TRBV30 forward primers together with a Cbeta reverse primer. Sample barcodes and Illumina adapters were added in a final 25-cycle PCR using Deep VentR polymerase. Before sequencing, amplicons between 200 and 500 bp were purified from gel using a QIAquick gel extraction kit. An Illumina HiSeq 2500 was used to sequence the TCRbeta amplicons, generating 250-bp paired-end reads. Under the source paper's analysis protocol: Trimmomatic v0.33 was used to quality-trim the reads, and FLASH v1.2.11 was used to merge paired reads so that full CDR3 sequences could be recovered. V, D and J germline segments were assigned to the rearranged TCRbeta sequences by MiGEC v1.2.1b. Clonotype statistics and Shannon-Wiener diversity indices were computed with VDJtools v1.0.0. To cut down on sampling bias, every analysis after diversity analysis relied on just the 250 most abundant clonotypes from each sample. TCRdb ran its own pipeline on the public reads, namely fastp trimming at Q25 and MiXCR clone calling, and kept in-frame beta chains. Duplicate CDR3 protein sequences are folded into a single record with the most common DNA and genes. The V and J calls and clone size are TCRdb's, not the authors'. For this sample there are roughly 70,000 distinct CDR3 sequences; about two thirds appear just once. The ten largest clones add up to 40% to 45% of the sample.

The CDR1 and CDR2 encoded by the germline V gene (reference sequence) are SEHNR and FQNEAQ. The CDR3 spans 17 amino acids, including both terminal residues. Source material: liver tumor tissue from sampling region 4. The cell subset or site label, read with the paper, signifies: tumor region T4, right-lateral pole. The TCR comes from a man aged 40-55 years with primary liver carcinoma and hepatitis B virus infection. In this chain, TRBV7-9 is recombined with TRBJ2-1; no DNA check was done on the table's D call, TRBD1. The CDR3 has the sequence CASSLPYQGPKTNDQLL.